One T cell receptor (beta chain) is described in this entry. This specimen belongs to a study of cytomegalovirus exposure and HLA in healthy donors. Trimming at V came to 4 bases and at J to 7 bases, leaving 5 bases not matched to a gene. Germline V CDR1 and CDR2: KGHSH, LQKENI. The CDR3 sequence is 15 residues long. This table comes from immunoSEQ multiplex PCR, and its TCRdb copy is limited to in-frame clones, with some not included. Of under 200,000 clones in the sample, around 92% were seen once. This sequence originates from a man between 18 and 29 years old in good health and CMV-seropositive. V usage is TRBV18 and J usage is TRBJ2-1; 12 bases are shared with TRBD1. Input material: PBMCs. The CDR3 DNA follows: TGTGCCAGCTCACAACGGGGACAGGGGGCTAATGAGCAGTTCTTC. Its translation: CASSQRGQGANEQFF.